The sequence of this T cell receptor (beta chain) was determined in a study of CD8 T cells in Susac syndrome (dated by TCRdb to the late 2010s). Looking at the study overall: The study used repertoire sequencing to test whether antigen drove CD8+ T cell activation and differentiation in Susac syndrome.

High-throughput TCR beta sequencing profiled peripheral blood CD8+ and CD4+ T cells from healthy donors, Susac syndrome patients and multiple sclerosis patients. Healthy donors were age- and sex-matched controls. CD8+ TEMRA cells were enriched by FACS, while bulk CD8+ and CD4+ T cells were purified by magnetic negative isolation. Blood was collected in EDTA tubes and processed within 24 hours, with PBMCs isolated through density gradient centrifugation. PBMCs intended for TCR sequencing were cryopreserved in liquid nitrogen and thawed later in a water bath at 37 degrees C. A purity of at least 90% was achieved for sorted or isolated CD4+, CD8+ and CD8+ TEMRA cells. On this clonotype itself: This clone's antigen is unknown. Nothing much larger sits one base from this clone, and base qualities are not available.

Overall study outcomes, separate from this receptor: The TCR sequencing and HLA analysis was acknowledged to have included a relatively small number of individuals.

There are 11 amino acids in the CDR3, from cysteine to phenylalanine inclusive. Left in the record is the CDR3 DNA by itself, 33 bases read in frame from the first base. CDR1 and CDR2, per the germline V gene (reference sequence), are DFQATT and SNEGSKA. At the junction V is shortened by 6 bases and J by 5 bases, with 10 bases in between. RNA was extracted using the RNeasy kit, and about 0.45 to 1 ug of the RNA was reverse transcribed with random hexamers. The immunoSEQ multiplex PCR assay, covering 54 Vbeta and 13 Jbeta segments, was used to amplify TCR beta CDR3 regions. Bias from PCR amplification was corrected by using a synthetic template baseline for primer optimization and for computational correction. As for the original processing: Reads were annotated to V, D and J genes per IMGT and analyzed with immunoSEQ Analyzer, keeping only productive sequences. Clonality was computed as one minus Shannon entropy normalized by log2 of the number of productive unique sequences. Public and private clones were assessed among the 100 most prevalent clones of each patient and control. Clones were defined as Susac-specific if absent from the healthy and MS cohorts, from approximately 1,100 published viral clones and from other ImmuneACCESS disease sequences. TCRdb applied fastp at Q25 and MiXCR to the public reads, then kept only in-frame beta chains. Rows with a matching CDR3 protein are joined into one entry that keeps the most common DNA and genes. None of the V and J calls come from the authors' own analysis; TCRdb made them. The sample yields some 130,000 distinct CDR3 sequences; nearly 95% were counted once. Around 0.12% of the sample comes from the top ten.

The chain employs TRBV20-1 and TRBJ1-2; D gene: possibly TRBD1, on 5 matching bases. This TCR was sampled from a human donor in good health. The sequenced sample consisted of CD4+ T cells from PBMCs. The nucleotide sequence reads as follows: TGCAGTGCAATGACAGTGTATGGCTACACCTTC. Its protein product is CSAMTVYGYTF.